The T cell receptor beta chain described here comes from a study of shared clonotypes between healthy human individuals. V was pared by 1 base and J by 5 bases, with 12 bases between. CDR1 is SGHRS, CDR2 YFSETQ, per germline. The CDR3 length is 15 residues. CD45RA+ naive and CD45RA-negative memory subsets were separated from CD4+ cells. The method was immunoSEQ multiplex PCR; TCRdb's version includes in-frame clones alone and lacks a portion of them. Of 400,000 to 600,000 clones listed, 95% to 97% are singletons. This clonotype was obtained from a woman aged 25 to 39 in good health. Sample: naive CD4+ T cells sorted from blood. The subset denotes: CD45RA+ positively selected. V usage is TRBV5-1 and J usage is TRBJ1-4; D gene uncertain. CDR3: CASSLLEGGNEKLFF. The DNA for the CDR3 is TGCGCCAGCAGCTTGTTAGAGGGTGGGAATGAAAAACTGTTTTTT.